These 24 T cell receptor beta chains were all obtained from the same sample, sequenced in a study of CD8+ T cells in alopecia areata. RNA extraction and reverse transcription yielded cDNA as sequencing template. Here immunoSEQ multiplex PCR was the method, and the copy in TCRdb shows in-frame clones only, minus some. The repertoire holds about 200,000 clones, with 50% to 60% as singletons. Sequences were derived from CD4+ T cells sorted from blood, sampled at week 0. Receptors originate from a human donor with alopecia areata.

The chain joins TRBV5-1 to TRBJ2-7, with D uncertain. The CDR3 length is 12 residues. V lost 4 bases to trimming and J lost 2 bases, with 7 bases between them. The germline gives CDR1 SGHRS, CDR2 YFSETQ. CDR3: CASSAGTYEQYF. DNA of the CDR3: TGCGCCAGCAGCGCAGGAACCTACGAGCAGTACTTC. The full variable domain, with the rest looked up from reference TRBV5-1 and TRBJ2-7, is KAGVTQTPRYLIKTRGQQVTLSCSPISGHRSVSWYQQTPGQGLQFLFEYFSETQRNKGNFPGRFSGRQFSNSRSEMNVSTLELGDSALYLCASSAGTYEQYFGPGTRLTVT.

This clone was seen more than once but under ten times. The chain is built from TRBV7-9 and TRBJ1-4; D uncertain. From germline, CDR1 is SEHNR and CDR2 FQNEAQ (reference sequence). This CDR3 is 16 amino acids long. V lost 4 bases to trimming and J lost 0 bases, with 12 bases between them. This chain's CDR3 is CASSSRVVPTNEKLFF. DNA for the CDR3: TGTGCCAGCAGCTCCCGAGTAGTCCCAACTAATGAAAAACTGTTTTTT.

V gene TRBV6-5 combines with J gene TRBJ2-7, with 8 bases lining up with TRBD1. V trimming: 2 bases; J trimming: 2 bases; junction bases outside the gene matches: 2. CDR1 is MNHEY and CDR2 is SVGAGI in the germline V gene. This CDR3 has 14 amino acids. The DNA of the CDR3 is TGTGCCAGCAGTTACGACAGGGGCACCTACGAGCAGTACTTC. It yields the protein CASSYDRGTYEQYF.

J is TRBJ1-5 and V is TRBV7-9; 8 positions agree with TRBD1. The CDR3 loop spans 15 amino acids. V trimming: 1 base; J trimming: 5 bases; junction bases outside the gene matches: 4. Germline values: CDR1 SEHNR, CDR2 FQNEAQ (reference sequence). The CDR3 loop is CASSLVGQVHQPQHF. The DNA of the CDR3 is TGTGCCAGCAGCTTAGTGGGACAGGTTCATCAGCCCCAGCATTTT.

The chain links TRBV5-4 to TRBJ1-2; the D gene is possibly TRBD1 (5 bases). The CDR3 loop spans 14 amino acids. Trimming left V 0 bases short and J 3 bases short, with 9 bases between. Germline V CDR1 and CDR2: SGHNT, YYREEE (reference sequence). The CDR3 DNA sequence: TGTGCCAGCAGCTTGGGGCAGGGCGACTATGGCTACACCTTC. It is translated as CASSLGQGDYGYTF.

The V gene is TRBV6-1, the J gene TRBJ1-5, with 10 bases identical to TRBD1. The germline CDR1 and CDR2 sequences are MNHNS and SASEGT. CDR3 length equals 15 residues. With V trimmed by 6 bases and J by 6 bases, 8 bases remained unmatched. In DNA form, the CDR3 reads TGTGCCAGCAGAGCAGACAGGGGGCCGGGTCAGCCCCAGCATTTT. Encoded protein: CASRADRGPGQPQHF.

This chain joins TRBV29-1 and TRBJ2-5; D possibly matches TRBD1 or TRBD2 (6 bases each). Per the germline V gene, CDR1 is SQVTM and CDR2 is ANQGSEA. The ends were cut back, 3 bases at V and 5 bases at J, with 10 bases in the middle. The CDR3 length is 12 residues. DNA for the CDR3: TGCAGCGTTGACGGGGGCCGGGAGACCCAGTACTTC. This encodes CSVDGGRETQYF.

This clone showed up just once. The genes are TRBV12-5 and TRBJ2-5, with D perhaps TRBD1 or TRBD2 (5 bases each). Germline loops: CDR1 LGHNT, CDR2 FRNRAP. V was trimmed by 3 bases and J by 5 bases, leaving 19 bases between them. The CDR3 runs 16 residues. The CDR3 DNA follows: TGTGCTAGTGGTTTAGCCATTGGGACCGCCCGGGAGACCCAGTACTTC. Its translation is CASGLAIGTARETQYF.

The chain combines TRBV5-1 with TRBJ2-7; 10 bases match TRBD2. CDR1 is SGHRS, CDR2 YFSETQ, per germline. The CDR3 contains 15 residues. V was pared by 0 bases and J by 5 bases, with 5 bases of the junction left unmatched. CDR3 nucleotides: TGCGCCAGCAGCTTGGGTCTAGCGGGAGCGAACGAGCAGTACTTC. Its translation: CASSLGLAGANEQYF.

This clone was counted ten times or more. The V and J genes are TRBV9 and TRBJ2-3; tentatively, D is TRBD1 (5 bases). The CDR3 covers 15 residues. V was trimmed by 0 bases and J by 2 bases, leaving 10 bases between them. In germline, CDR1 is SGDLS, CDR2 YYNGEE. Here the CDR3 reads CASSVDLGATDTQYF. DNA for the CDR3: TGTGCCAGCAGCGTAGACCTAGGGGCCACAGATACGCAGTATTTT.

The CDR3 region has the DNA TGTGCCAGCAGCCCAGGACTAGCGGCCGAGCAGTACTTC. It encodes CASSPGLAAEQYF. This chain connects TRBV7-8 to TRBJ2-7; 10 nucleotides match TRBD2. The CDR3 has 13 amino acids. In germline, CDR1 is SGHVS, CDR2 FQNEAQ. The trim removed 5 bases at V and 6 bases at J, leaving 4 bases unmatched.

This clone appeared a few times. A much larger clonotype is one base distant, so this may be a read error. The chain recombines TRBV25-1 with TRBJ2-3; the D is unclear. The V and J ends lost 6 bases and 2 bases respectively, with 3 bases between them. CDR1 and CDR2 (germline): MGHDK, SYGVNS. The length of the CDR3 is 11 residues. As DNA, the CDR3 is TGTGCCAGCAGCTTCACAGATACGCAGTATTTT. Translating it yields CASSFTDTQYF.

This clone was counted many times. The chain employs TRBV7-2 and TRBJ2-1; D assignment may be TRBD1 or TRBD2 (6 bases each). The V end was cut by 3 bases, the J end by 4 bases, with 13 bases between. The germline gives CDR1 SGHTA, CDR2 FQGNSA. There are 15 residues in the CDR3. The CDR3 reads CASSLTPGAYNEQFF. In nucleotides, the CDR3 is TGTGCCAGCAGCTTGACACCGGGGGCATACAATGAGCAGTTCTTC.

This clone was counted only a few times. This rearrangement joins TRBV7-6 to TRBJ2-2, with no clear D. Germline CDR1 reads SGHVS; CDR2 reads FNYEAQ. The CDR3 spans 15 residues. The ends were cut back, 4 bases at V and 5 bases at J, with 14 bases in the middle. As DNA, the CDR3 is TGTGCCAGCAGCTACCGGGCCGTGGGGACCGGGGAGCTGTTTTTT. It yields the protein CASSYRAVGTGELFF.

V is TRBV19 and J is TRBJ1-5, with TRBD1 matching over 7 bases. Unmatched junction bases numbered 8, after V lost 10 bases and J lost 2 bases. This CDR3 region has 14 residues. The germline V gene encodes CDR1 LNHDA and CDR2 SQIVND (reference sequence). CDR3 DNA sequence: TGTGCCACCAGTCAGGGGGGCGGCAATCAGCCCCAGCATTTT. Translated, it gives CATSQGGGNQPQHF.

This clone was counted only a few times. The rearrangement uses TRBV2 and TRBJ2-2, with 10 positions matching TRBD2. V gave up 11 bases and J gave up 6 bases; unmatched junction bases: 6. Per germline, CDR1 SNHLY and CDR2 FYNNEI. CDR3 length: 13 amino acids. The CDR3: CASRGTSAGELFF. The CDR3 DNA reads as TGTGCCTCCCGCGGGACTAGCGCCGGGGAGCTGTTTTTT.

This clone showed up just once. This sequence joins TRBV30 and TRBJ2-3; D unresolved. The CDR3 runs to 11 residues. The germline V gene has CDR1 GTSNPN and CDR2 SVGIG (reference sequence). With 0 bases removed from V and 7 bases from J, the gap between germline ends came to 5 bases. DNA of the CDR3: TGTGCCTGGAGTGTCTTAAATACGCAGTATTTT. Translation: CAWSVLNTQYF.

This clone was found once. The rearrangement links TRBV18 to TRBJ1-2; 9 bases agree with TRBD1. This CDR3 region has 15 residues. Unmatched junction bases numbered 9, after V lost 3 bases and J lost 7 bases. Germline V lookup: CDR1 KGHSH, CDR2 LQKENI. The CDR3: CASSPLQGASAGYTF. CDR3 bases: TGTGCCAGCTCACCGTTACAGGGGGCGTCGGCTGGCTACACCTTC.

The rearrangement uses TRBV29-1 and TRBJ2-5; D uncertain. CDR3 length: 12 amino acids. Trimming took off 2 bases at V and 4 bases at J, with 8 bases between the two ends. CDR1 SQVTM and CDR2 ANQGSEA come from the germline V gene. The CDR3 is CSVERVGETQYF. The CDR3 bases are TGCAGCGTTGAAAGGGTGGGAGAGACCCAGTACTTC.

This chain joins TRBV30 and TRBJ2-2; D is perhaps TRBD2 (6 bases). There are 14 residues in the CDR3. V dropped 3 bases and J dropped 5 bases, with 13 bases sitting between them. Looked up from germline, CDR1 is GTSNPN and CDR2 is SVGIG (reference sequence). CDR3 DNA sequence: TGTGCCTGGAGCCTTTCCGGGGGAACCGGGGAGCTGTTTTTT. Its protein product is CAWSLSGGTGELFF.

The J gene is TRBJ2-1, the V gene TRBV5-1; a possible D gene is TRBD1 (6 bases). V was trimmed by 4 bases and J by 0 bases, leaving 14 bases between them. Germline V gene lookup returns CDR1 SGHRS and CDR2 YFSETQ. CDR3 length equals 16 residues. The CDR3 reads CASSQQGRSSYNEQFF. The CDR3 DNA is TGCGCCAGCAGCCAACAGGGCCGTAGCTCCTACAATGAGCAGTTCTTC.

The CDR3, as DNA: TGCAGCGGGGTGGACGGCACCTGGGGCTACGAGCAGTACTTC. Its protein product is CSGVDGTWGYEQYF. The J gene is TRBJ2-7, the V gene TRBV29-1; D ambiguous. The CDR3 spans 14 residues. V lost 7 bases and J 3 bases, leaving 19 bases between the germline ends. Germline CDR1 SQVTM, CDR2 ANQGSEA.

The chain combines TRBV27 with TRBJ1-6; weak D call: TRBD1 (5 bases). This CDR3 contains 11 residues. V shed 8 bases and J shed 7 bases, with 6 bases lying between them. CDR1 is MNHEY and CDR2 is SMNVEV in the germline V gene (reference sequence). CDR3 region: CASGTNSPLHF. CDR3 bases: TGTGCCAGCGGGACGAATTCACCCCTCCACTTT.

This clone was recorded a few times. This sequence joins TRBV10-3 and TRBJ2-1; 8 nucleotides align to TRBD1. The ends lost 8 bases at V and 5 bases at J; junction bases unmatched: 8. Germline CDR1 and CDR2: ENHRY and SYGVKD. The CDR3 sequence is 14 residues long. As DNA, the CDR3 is TGTGCCATCGCCCTCGGGACAGGCGACAATGAGCAGTTCTTC. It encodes CAIALGTGDNEQFF.